The present entry profiles one T cell receptor (beta chain) with its context. Its antigen remains unknown. The read halts 3 residues ahead of the CDR3 end, with the missing end drawn from the germline J gene. CVID meant reduced serum IgG, IgA and/or IgM plus specific antibody deficiency. Patients and controls were mostly of Caucasian heritage. CVID subjects had received replacement immunoglobulin for at least one year. Germline V gene lookup returns CDR1 SQVTM and CDR2 ANQGSEA. Deletions cut 5 bases from V and 0 bases from J, with 10 bases between. This CDR3 is built from 13 residues. TCRdb keeps only in-frame clones here, not all; method: immunoSEQ multiplex PCR. This listing includes about 15,000 clones. This record belongs to a study of T cell clonality in common variable immunodeficiency. Broader study findings: Fewer deletions and N-nucleotide insertions were reportedly seen in common variable immunodeficiency TCR beta sequences.

The chain joins TRBV29-1 to TRBJ1-1; D perhaps matches TRBD1 (6 bases). The specimen was peripheral blood mononuclear cells. This TCR was recovered from a human donor with common variable immunodeficiency. Partial CDR3 DNA: TGCAGCGTTTACAGGGTAGTGAACACTGAA. Translated: CSVYRVVNTE. The whole CDR3 sequence reads CSVYRVVNTEAFF.